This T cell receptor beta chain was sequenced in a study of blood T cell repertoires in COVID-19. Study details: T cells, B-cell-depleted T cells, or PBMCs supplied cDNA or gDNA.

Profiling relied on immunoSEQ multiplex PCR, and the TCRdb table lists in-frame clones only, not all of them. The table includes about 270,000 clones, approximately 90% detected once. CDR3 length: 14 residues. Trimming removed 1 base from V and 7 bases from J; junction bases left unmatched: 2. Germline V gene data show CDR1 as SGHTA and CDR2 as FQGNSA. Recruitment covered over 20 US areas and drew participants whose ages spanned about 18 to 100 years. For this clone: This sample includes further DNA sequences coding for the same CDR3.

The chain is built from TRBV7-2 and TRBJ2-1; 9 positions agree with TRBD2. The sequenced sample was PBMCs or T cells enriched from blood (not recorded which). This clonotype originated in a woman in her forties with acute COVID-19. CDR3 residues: CASSLGLAGNEQFF. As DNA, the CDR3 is TGTGCCAGCAGCTTAGGTCTAGCGGGGAATGAGCAGTTCTTC.